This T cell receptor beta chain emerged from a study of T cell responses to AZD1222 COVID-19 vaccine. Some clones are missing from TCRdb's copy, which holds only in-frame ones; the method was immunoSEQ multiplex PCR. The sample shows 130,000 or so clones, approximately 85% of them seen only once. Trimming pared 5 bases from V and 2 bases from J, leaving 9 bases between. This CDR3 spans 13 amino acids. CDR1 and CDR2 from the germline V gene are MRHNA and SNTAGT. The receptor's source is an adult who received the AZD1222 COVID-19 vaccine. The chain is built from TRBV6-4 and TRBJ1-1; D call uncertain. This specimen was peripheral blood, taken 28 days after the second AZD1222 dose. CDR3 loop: CASSLQTNTEAFF. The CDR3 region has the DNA TGTGCCAGCAGTTTGCAGACTAACACTGAAGCTTTCTTT.